This entry concerns a single T cell receptor beta chain. What it binds is not known. Data came from immunoSEQ multiplex PCR; TCRdb stores just in-frame clones and leaves some out. This table has a few hundred thousand clones, roughly 88% appearing once. Treatment noted: about 20 received Ad26.COV2.S at low or high dose, single or two shots; 5 received placebo; per-sample allocation not given. Samples analyzed were those drawn on day 63 after the first vaccine or placebo injection. Germline V gene data show CDR1 as SGHDT and CDR2 as YYEEEE. The CDR3 covers 14 residues. V was clipped by 4 bases and J by 0 bases, with 10 bases between them. The data were obtained in a study of Ad26.COV2.S vaccination and SARS-CoV-2 variants. Study-level points and caveats: People who got the vaccine had more spike-specific TCR breadth than people who got placebo.

The clonotype was recovered from a person aged 18-65 years who received the Ad26.COV2.S COVID-19 vaccine or a placebo. The rearrangement uses TRBV5-6 and TRBJ1-2; maybe TRBD1 (6 bases). Source: peripheral blood, taken in a trial of Ad26.COV2.S vaccine versus placebo. Here the CDR3 DNA reads TGTGCCAGCAGCCGGGGACAAGCTAACTATGGCTACACCTTC. The encoded protein is CASSRGQANYGYTF.